This T cell receptor beta chain was sequenced in a study of metastatic and nonmetastatic thyroid tumors. The wider study: Both malignant and benign thyroid patients supplied peripheral blood and tumor or nodule tissue samples, across which the repertoires of these patients were then compared.

Methods used by the authors: A distant-metastasis classifier for papillary thyroid cancer was built using CDR3 differences across clinicopathological groups. With MiXCR, TCRdb called clones anew from the PCR reads. TCRdb's processing, not the authors' own work, is the source of the V and J calls. The data contain about 92,000 clones, 14% to 15% of them singletons. Study-wide points: It was reportedly found that TCR beta diversity was significantly higher in malignant thyroid tumors than in benign nodules, a difference seen in both blood and tumor samples.

This clone has at least ten counts. What it binds is unknown. The CDR3 spans 15 residues. Germline V lookup: CDR1 MGHRA, CDR2 YSYEKL. With 2 bases clipped from V and 3 bases from J, the junction kept 2 bases outside the gene matches. Among the patients, none had received any treatment before thyroid surgery. This chain joins TRBV4-1 and TRBJ2-1; 9 bases line up with TRBD2. The sequenced sample was blood. The TCR was taken from a female donor with papillary thyroid cancer or a benign thyroid nodule (not recorded which). Some clones in this sample may be carry-over from other donors' samples. The CDR3: CASSQRLADYNEQFF. CDR3 in DNA: TGCGCCAGCAGCCAAAGACTAGCGGACTACAATGAGCAGTTCTTC.